The T cell receptor (beta chain) under discussion was sequenced for a study of STAT5B mutations in CD4+ large granular lymphocyte leukemia. Trimming left V 4 bases short and J 5 bases short, with 21 bases between. The CDR3 runs to 17 residues. The V gene's germline CDR1 is SEHNR and CDR2 FQNEAQ (reference sequence). Profiled with immunoSEQ multiplex PCR; TCRdb holds only in-frame clones, not every one. The table includes about 30,000 clones, roughly 74% detected once. This clone came up a few times. V gene TRBV7-9 combines with J gene TRBJ1-3; D not certain. The sequenced material came from CD4+ T cells from blood buffy coats. This TCR derives from a human donor in good health. As DNA, the CDR3 is TGTGCCAGCAGCTATTATATCTCGCTTGACGACAGAAACACCATATATTTT. Translation gives CASSYYISLDDRNTIYF.